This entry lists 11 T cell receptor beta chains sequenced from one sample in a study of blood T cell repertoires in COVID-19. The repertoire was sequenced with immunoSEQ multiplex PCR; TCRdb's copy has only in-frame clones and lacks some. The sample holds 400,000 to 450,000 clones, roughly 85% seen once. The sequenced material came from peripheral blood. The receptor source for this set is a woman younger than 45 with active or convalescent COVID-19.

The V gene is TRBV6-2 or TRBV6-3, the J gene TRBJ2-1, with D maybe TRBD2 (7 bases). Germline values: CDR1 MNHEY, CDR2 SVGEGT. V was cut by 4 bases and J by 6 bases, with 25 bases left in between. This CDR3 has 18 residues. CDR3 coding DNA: TGTGCCAGCAGTTGGTGGCGGGGGCCGGGGGATTACAGCAATGAGCAGTTCTTC. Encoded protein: CASSWWRGPGDYSNEQFF.

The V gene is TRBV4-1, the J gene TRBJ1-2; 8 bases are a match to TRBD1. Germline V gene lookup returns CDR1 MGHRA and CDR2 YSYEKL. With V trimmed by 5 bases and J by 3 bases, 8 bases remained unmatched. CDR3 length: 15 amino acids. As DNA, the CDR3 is TGCGCCAGCAGCACCCCATTGACAGGGGACTATGGCTACACCTTC. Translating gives CASSTPLTGDYGYTF.

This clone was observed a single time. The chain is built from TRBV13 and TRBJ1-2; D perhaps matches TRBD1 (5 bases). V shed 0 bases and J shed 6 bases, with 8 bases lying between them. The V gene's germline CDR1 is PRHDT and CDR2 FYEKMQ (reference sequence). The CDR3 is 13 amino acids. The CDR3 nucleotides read TGTGCCAGCAGCTTAGGTCAGGGTAATGGCTACACCTTC. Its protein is CASSLGQGNGYTF.

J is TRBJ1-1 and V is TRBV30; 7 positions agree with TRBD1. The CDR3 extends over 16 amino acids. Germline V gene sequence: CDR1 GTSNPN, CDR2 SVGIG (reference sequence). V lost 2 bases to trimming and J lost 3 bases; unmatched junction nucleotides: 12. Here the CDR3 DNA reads TGTGCCTGGAGTTATCGCCGATATACAGGGGACACTGAAGCTTTCTTT. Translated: CAWSYRRYTGDTEAFF.

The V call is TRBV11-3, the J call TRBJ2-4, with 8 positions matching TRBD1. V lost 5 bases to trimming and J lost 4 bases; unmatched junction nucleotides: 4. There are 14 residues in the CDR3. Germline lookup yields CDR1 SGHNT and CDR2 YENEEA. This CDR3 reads CASSPGQGKNIQYF. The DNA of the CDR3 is TGTGCCAGCAGCCCCGGACAGGGAAAAAACATTCAGTACTTC. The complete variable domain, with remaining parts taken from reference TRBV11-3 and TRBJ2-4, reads EAGVVQSPRYKIIEKKQPVAFWCNPISGHNTLYWYLQNLGQGPELLIRYENEEAVDDSQLPKDRFSAERLKGVDSTLKIQPAELGDSAVYLCASSPGQGKNIQYFGAGTRLSVL.

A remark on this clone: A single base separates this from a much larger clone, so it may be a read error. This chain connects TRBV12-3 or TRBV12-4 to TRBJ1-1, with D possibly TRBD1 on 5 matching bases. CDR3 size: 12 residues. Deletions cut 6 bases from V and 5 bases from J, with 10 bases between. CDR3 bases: TGTGCCAGCAGCCCGGGGGATACTGAAGCTTTCTTT. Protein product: CASSPGDTEAFF.

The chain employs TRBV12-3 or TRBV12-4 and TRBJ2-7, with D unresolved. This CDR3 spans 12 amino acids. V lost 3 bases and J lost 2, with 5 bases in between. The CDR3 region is CASSLETYEQYF. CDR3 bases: TGTGCCAGCAGTTTGGAGACCTACGAGCAGTACTTC.

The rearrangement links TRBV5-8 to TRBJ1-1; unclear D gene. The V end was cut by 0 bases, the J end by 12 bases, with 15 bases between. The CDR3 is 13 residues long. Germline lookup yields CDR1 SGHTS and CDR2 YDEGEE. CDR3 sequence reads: CASSLEAGLETFF. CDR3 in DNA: TGTGCCAGCAGCTTGGAGGCAGGACTTGAGACTTTCTTT.

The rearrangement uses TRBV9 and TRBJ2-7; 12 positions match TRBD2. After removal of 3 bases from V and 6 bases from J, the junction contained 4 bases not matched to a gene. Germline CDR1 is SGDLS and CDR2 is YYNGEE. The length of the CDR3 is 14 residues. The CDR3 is CASSASGGASEQYF. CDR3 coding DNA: TGTGCCAGCAGCGCTAGCGGGGGGGCATCCGAGCAGTACTTC. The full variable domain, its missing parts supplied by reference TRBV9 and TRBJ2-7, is DSGVTQTPKHLITATGQRVTLRCSPRSGDLSVYWYQQSLDQGLQFLIQYYNGEERAKGNILERFSAQQFPDLHSELNLSSLELGDSALYFCASSASGGASEQYFGPGTRLTVT.

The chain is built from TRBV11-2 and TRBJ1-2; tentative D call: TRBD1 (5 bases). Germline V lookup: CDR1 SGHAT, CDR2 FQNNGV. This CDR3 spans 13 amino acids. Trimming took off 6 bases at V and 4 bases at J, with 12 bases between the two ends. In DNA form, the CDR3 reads TGTGCCAGCAGTGAACAGGCCCCCTATGGCTACACCTTC. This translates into CASSEQAPYGYTF.

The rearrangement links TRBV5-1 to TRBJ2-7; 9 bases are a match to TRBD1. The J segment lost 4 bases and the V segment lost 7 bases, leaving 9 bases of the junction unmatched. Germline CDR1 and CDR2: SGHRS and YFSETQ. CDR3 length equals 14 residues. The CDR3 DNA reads TGCGCCAGCTCCTTGGGAGGACAGGGGTACGAGCAGTACTTC. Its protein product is CASSLGGQGYEQYF.